This TCR beta chain was recovered during a study of Graves' ophthalmopathy and Graves' hyperthyroidism. The authors amplified TCR beta CDR3 regions from RNA transcripts. The first-round RT-PCR employed HTBI primers together with the Qiagen OneStep RT-PCR kit. A multiplex PCR was then performed as the second round. Each CDR3 protein is one row after TCRdb ran MiXCR on the multiplex PCR reads. The repertoire holds around 670,000 distinct CDR3 sequences, 35% to 50% seen once, with about 40% in the top ten. Germline CDR1 reads SNHLY; CDR2 reads FYNNEI. Trimming took 5 bases from V and 4 from J, leaving 17 bases between them. The CDR3 extends over 15 amino acids.

The receptor's source is an adult man with Graves' ophthalmopathy. The J gene is TRBJ2-5, the V gene TRBV2, with D possibly matching TRBD1 (5 bases). The sample comprised peripheral blood. The CDR3 protein is CASSRPGLRGETQYF. The CDR3 coding sequence is TGTGCCAGCAGTCGTCCGGGCCTAAGGGGAGAGACCCAGTACTTC. The entire variable domain, with the rest obtained from reference TRBV2 and TRBJ2-5, is as follows: EPEVTQTPSHQVTQMGQEVILRCVPISNHLYFYWYRQILGQKVEFLVSFYNNEISEKSEIFDDQFSVERPDGSNFTLKIRSTKLEDSAMYFCASSRPGLRGETQYFGPGTRLLVL.